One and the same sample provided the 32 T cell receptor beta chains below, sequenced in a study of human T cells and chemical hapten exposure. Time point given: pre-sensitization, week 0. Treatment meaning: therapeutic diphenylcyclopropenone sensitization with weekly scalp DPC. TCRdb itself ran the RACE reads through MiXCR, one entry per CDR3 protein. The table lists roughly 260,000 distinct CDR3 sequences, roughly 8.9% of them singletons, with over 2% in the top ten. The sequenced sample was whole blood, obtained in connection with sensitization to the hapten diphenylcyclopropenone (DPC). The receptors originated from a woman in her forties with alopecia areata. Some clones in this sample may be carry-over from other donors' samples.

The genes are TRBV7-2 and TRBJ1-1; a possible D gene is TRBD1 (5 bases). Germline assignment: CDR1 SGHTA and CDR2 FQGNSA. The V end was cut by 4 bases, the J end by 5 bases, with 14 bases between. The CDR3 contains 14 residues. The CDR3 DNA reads TGTGCCAGCAGCTGGGGGACGTGGGGGACTGAAGCTTTCTTT. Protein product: CASSWGTWGTEAFF.

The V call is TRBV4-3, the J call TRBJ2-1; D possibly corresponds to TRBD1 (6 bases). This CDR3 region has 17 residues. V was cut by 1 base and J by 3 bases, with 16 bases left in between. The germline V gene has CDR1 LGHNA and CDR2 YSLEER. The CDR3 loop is CASSQAAGAGLYNEQFF. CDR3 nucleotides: TGCGCCAGCAGCCAAGCAGCAGGGGCGGGTCTCTACAATGAGCAGTTCTTC.

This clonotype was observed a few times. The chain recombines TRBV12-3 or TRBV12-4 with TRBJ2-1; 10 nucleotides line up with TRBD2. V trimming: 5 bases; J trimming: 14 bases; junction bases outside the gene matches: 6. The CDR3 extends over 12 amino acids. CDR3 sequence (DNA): TGTGCCAGCAGTGTGACTAGCGGGTCGGAGTTCTTC. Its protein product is CASSVTSGSEFF.

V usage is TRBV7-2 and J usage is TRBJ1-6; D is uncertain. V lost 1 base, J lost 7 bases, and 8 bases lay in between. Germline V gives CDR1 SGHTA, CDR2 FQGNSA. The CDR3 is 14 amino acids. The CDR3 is CASSLVQANSPLHF. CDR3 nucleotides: TGTGCCAGCAGCTTAGTCCAGGCCAATTCACCCCTCCACTTT.

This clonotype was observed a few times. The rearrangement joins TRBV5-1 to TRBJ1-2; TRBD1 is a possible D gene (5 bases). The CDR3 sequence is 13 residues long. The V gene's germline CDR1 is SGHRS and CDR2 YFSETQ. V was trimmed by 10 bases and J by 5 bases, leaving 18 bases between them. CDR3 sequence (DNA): TGCGCCTCAACTATAACAGGCGAATATGGCTACACCTTC. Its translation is CASTITGEYGYTF. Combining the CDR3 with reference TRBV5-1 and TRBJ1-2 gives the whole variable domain KAGVTQTPRYLIKTRGQQVTLSCSPISGHRSVSWYQQTPGQGLQFLFEYFSETQRNKGNFPGRFSGRQFSNSRSEMNVSTLELGDSALYLCASTITGEYGYTFGSGTRLTVV.

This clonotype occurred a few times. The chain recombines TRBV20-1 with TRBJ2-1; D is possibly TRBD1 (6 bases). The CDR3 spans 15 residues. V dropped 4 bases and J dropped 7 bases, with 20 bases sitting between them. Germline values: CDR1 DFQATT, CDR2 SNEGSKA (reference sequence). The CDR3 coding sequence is TGCAGTGCTATTGGTTTTTACAGGGAAGGTAATGAGCAGTTCTTC. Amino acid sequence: CSAIGFYREGNEQFF.

This CDR3 is CASSPGGGRPVGMTDTQYF. CDR3 sequence (DNA): TGCGCCAGCAGCCCGGGCGGCGGGCGACCCGTAGGAATGACAGATACGCAGTATTTT. This chain links TRBV4-3 with TRBJ2-3, with a tentative D call TRBD2 (5 bases). The CDR3 contains 19 residues. CDR1 is LGHNA and CDR2 is YSLEER in the germline V gene. The V gene lost 4 bases and the J gene lost 3 bases, with 26 bases spanning the gap.

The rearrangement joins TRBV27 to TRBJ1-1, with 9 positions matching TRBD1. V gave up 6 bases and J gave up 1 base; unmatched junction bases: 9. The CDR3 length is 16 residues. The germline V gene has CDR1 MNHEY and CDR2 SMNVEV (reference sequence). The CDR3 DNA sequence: TGTGCCAGCAGAGCCGGGACAGGGCTGACGAACACTGAAGCTTTCTTT. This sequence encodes CASRAGTGLTNTEAFF.

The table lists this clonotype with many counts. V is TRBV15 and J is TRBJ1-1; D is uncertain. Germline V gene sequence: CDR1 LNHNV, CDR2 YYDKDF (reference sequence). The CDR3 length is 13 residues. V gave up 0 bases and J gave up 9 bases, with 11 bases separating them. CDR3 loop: CATSREDLAKAFF. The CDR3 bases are TGTGCCACCAGCAGAGAAGATCTCGCCAAAGCTTTCTTT.

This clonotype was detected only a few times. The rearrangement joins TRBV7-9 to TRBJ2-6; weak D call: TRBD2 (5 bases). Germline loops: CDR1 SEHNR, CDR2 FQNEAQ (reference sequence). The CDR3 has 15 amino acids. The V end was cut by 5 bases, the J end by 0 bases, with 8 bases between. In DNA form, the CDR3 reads TGTGCCAGCAGCCGGAGGTTCTCTGGGGCCAACGTCCTGACTTTC. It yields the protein CASSRRFSGANVLTF. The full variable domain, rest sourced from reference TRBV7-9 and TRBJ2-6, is DTGVSQNPRHKITKRGQNVTFRCDPISEHNRLYWYRQTLGQGPEFLTYFQNEAQLEKSRLLSDRFSAERPKGSFSTLEIQRTEQGDSAMYLCASSRRFSGANVLTFGAGSRLTVL.

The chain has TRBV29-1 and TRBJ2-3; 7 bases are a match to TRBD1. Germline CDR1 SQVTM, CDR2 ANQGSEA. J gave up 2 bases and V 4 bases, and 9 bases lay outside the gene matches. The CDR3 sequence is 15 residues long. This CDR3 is CSVARGTDSTDTQYF. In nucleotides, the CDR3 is TGCAGCGTTGCCAGGGGGACGGATTCCACAGATACGCAGTATTTT.

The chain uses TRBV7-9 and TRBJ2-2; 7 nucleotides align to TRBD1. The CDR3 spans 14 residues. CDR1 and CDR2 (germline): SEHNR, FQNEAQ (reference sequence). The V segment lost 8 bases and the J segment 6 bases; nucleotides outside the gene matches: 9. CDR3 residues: CASEGNRGAGELFF. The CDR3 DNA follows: TGTGCCAGCGAGGGGAACAGGGGCGCCGGGGAGCTGTTTTTT. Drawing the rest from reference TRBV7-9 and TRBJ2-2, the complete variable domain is DTGVSQNPRHKITKRGQNVTFRCDPISEHNRLYWYRQTLGQGPEFLTYFQNEAQLEKSRLLSDRFSAERPKGSFSTLEIQRTEQGDSAMYLCASEGNRGAGELFFGEGSRLTVL.

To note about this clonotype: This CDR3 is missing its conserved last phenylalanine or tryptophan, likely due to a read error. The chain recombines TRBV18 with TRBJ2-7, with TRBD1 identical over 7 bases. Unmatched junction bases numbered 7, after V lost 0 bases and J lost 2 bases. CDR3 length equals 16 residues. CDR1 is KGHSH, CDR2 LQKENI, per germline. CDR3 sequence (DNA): TGTGCCAGCTCACCACCGTCGACAGGGACCGCCTACGAGCAGTACTCC. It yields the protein CASSPPSTGTAYEQYS.

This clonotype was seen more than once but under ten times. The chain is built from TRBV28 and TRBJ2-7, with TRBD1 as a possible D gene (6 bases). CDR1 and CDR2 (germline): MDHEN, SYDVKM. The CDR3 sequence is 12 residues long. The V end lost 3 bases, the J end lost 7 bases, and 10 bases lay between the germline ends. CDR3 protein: CASSLLDREQYF. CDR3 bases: TGTGCCAGCAGTTTGCTCGACAGGGAGCAGTACTTC.

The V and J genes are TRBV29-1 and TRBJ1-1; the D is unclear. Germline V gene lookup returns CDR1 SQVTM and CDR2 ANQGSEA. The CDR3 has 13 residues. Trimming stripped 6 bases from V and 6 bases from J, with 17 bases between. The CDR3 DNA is TGCAGCGTCTCCCTCGGGGAAAACGCTGAAGCTTTCTTT. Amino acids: CSVSLGENAEAFF.

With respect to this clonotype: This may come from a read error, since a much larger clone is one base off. CDR3 sequence (DNA): TGTGTCAGCACCTCTACGGGACAGACCTACGAGCAGTACTTC. This translates into CVSTSTGQTYEQYF. The rearrangement joins TRBV7-8 to TRBJ2-7, with 7 nucleotides matching TRBD1. CDR1 and CDR2 from the germline V gene are SGHVS and FQNEAQ. The CDR3 runs 14 residues.

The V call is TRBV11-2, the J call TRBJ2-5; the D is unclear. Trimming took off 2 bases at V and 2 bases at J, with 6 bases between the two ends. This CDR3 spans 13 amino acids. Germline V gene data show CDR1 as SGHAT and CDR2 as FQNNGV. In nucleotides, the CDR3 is TGTGCCAGCAGCTTACTACGGCAAGAGACCCAGTACTTC. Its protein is CASSLLRQETQYF. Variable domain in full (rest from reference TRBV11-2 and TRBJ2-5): EAGVAQSPRYKIIEKRQSVAFWCNPISGHATLYWYQQILGQGPKLLIQFQNNGVVDDSQLPKDRFSAERLKGVDSTLKIQPAKLEDSAVYLCASSLLRQETQYFGPGTRLLVL.

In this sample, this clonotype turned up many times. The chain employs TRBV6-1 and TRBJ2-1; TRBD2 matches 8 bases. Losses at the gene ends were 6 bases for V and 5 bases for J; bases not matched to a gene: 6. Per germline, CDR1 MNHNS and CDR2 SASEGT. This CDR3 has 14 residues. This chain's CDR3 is CASRSGTSNNEQFF. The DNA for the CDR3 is TGTGCCAGCAGATCCGGGACTAGTAACAATGAGCAGTTCTTC.

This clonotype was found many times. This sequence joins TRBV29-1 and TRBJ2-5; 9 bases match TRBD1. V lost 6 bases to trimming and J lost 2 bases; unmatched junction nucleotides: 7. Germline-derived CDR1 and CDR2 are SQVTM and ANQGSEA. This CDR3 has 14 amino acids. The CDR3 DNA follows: TGCAGCGTAGCGGACAGGGGCCGTCAAGAGACCCAGTACTTC. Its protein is CSVADRGRQETQYF.

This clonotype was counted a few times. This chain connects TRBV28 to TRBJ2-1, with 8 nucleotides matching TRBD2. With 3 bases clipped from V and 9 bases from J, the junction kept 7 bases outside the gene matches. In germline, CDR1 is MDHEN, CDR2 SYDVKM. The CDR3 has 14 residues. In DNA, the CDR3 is TGTGCCAGCAGTTTTGCAGCGGGAGCAAGTGAGCAGTTCTTC. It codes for CASSFAAGASEQFF.

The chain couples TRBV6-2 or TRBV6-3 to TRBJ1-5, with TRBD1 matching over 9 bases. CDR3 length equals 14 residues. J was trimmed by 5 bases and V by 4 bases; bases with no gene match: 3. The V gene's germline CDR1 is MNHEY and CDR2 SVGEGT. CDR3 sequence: CASSWGQGYQPQHF. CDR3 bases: TGTGCCAGCAGTTGGGGACAGGGATATCAGCCCCAGCATTTT.

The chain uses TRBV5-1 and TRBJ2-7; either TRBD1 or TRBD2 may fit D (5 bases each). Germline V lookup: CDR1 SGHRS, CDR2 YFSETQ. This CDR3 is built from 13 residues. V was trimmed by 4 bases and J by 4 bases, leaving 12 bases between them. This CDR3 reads CASSITEGYEQYF. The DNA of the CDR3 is TGCGCCAGCAGCATTACAGAGGGGTACGAGCAGTACTTC.

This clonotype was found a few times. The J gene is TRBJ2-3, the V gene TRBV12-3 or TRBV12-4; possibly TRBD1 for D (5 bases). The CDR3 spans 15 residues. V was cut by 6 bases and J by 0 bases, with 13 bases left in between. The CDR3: CASSSRTTSTDTQYF. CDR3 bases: TGTGCCAGCAGCTCCAGGACAACTAGCACAGATACGCAGTATTTT.

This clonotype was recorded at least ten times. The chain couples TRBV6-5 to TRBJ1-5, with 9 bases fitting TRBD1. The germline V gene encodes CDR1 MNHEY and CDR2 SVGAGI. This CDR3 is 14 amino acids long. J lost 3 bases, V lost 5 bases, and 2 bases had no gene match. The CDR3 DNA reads TGTGCCAGCAGTGGGACAGGGTTCAATCAGCCCCAGCATTTT. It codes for CASSGTGFNQPQHF.

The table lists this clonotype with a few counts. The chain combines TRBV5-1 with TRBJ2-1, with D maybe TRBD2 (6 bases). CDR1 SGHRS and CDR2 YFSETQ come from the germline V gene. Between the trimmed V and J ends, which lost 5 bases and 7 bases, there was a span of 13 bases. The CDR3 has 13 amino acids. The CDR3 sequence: CASRTGGANEQFF. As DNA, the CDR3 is TGCGCCAGCAGGACTGGAGGGGCGAATGAGCAGTTCTTC.

The CDR3, as DNA: TGTGCCATCAGCAATATTGGCCCGGTGCTGTTTTTT. Encoded protein: CAISNIGPVLFF. V and J are TRBV10-3 and TRBJ2-2; D gene ambiguous. The CDR3 has 12 amino acids. Germline lookup yields CDR1 ENHRY and CDR2 SYGVKD. V was cut by 6 bases and J by 13 bases, with 15 bases left in between.

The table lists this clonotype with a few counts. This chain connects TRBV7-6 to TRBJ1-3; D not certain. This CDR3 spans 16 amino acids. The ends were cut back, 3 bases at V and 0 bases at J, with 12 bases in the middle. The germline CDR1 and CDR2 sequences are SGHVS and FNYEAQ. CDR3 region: CASSFLPEVSGNTIYF. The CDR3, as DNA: TGTGCCAGCAGCTTTTTACCCGAAGTCTCTGGAAACACCATATATTTT.

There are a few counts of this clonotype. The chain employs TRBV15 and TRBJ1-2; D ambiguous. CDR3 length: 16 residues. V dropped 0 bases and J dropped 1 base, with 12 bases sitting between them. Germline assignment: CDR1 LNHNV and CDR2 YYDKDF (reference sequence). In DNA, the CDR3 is TGTGCCACCAGCAGAGACCGGCTTGGGGATAACTATGGCTACACCTTC. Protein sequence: CATSRDRLGDNYGYTF. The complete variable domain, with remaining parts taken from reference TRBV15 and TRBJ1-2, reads DAMVIQNPRYQVTQFGKPVTLSCSQTLNHNVMYWYQQKSSQAPKLLFHYYDKDFNNEADTPDNFQSRRPNTSFCFLDIRSPGLGDTAMYLCATSRDRLGDNYGYTFGSGTRLTVV.

CDR3 nucleotide sequence: TGTGCCAGCAGCCAAGCCCGGGACTACGAGCAGTACTTC. Amino acid sequence: CASSQARDYEQYF. The rearrangement links TRBV4-2 to TRBJ2-7, with D maybe TRBD2 (5 bases). V lost 1 base and J lost 3, with 7 bases in between. CDR1 LGHNA and CDR2 YNFKEQ come from the germline V gene. This CDR3 has 13 residues.

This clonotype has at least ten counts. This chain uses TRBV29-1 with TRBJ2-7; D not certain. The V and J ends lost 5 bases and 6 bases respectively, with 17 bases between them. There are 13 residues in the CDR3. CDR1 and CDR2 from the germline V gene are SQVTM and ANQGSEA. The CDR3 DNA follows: TGCAGCGTTCTCGACCCCCGGTGGGTCGAGCAGTACTTC. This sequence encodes CSVLDPRWVEQYF.

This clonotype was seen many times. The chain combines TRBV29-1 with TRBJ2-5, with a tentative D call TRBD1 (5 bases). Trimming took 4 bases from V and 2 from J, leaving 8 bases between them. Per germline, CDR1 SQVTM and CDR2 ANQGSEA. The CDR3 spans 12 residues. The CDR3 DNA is TGCAGCGTTGGACAGATACAAGAGACCCAGTACTTC. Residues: CSVGQIQETQYF.

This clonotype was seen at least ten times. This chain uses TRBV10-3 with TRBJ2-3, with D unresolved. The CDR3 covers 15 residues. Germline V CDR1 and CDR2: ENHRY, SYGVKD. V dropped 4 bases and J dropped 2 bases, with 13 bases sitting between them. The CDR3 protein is CAISVDGAPTDTQYF. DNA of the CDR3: TGTGCCATCAGTGTAGACGGAGCGCCCACAGATACGCAGTATTTT.